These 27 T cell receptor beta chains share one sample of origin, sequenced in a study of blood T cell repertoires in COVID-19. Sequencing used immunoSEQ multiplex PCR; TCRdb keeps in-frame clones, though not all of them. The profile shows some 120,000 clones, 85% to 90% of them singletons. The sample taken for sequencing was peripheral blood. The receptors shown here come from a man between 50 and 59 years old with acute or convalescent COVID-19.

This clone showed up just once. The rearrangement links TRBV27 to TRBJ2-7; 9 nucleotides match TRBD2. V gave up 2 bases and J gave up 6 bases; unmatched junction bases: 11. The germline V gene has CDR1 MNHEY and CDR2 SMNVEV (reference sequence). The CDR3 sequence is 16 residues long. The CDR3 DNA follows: TGTGCCAGCAGTTTACGATCGGTAGCGGGAGTTGGCGAGCAGTACTTC. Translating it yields CASSLRSVAGVGEQYF.

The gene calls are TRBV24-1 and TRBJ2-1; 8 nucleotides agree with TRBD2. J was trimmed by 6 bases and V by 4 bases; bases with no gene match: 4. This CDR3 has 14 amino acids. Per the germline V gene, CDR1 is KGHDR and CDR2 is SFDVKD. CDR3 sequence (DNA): TGTGCCACCAGTGACACCGGGACTAGCAATGAGCAGTTCTTC. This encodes CATSDTGTSNEQFF.

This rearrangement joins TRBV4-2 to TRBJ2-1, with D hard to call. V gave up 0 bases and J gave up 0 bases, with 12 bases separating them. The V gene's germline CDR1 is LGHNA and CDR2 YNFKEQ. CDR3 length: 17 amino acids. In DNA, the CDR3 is TGTGCCAGCAGCCAAGATGTCCCGGGTTACTCCTACAATGAGCAGTTCTTC. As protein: CASSQDVPGYSYNEQFF.

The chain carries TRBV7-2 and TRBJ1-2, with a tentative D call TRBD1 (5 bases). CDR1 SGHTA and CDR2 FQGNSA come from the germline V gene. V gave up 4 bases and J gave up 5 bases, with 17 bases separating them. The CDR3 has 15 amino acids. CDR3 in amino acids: CASSSYRTMVYGYTF. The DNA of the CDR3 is TGTGCCAGCAGCTCGTACAGGACTATGGTTTATGGCTACACCTTC.

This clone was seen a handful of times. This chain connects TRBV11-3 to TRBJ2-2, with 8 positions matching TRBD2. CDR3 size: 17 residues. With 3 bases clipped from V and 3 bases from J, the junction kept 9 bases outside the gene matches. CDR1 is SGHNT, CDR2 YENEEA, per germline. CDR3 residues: CASSLYGGRWDTGELFF. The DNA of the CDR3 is TGTGCCAGCAGCTTGTACGGCGGGAGGTGGGACACCGGGGAGCTGTTTTTT. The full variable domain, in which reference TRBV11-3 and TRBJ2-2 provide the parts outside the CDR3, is EAGVVQSPRYKIIEKKQPVAFWCNPISGHNTLYWYLQNLGQGPELLIRYENEEAVDDSQLPKDRFSAERLKGVDSTLKIQPAELGDSAVYLCASSLYGGRWDTGELFFGEGSRLTVL.

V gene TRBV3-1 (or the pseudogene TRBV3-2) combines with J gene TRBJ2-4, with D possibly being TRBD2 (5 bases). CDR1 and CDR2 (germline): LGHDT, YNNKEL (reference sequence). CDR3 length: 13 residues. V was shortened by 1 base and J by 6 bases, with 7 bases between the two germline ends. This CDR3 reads CASSQGGRNIQYF. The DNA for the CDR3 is TGTGCCAGCAGCCAAGGAGGGAGAAACATTCAGTACTTC.

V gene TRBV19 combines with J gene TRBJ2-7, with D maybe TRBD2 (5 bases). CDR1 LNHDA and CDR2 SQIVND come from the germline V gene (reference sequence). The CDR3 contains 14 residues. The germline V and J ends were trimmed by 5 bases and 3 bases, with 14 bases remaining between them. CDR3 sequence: CASSAGRVGYEQYF. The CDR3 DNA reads TGTGCCAGTAGTGCGGGCCGGGTGGGCTACGAGCAGTACTTC.

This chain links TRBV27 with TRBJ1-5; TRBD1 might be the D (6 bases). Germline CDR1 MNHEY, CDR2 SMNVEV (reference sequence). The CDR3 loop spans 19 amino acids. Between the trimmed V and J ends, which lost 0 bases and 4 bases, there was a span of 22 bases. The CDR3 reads CASSLSYPRLDSRNQPQHF. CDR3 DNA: TGTGCCAGCAGTTTATCTTATCCACGGTTGGACAGCCGGAATCAGCCCCAGCATTTT.

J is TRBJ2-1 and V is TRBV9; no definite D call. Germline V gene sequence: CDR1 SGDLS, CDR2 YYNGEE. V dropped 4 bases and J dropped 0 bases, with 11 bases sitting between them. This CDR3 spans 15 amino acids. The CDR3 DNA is TGTGCCAGCAGCAAATCCCCGAGCTCCTACAATGAGCAGTTCTTC. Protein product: CASSKSPSSYNEQFF. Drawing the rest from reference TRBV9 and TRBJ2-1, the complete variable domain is DSGVTQTPKHLITATGQRVTLRCSPRSGDLSVYWYQQSLDQGLQFLIQYYNGEERAKGNILERFSAQQFPDLHSELNLSSLELGDSALYFCASSKSPSSYNEQFFGPGTRLTVL.

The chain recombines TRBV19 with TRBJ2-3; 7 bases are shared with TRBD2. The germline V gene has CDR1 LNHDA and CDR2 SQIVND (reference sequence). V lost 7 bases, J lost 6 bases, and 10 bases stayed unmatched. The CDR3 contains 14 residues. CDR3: CASTTLAETDTQYF. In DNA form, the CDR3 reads TGTGCCAGTACCACTCTAGCGGAGACGGATACGCAGTATTTT.

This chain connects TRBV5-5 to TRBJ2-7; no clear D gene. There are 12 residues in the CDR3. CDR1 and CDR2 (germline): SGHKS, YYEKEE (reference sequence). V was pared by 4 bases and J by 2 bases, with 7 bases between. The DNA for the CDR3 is TGTGCCAGCAGCCTCCCTACCTACGAGCAGTACTTC. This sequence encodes CASSLPTYEQYF.

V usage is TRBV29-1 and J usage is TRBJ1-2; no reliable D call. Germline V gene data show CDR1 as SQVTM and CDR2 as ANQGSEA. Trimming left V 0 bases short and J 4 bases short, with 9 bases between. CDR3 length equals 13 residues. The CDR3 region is CSVEDLGGYGYTF. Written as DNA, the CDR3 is TGCAGCGTTGAAGATCTCGGCGGCTATGGCTACACCTTC.

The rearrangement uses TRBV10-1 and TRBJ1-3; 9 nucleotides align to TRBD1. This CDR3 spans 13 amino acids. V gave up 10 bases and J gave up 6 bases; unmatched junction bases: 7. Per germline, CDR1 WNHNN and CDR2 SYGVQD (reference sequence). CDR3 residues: CANIYRGQNTIYF. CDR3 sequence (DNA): TGCGCCAACATCTACAGGGGGCAAAACACCATATATTTT.

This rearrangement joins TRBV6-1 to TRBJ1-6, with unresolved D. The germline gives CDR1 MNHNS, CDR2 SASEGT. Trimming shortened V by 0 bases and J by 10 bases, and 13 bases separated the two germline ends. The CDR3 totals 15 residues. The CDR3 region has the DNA TGTGCCAGCAGTGAAGCGGGAGTAAATAGATCACCCCTCCACTTT. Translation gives CASSEAGVNRSPLHF.

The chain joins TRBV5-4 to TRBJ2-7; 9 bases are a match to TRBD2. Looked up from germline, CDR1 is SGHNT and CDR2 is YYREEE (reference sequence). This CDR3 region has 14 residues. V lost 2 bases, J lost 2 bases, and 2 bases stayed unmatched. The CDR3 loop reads CASSLLAGPYEQYF. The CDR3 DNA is TGTGCCAGCAGCTTACTAGCGGGTCCCTACGAGCAGTACTTC.

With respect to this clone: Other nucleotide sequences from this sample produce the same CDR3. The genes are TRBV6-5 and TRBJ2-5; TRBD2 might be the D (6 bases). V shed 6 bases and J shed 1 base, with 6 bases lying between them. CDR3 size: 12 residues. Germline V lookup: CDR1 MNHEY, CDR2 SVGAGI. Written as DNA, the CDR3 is TGTGCCAGCAGGGGGGGCCAAGAGACCCAGTACTTC. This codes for CASRGGQETQYF.

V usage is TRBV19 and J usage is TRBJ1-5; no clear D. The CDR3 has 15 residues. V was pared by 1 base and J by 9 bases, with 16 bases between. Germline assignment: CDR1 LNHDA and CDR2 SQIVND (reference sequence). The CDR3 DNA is TGTGCCAGTAGTATAGGTGGCAGTACGGGGTCGCCCCAGCATTTT. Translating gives CASSIGGSTGSPQHF.

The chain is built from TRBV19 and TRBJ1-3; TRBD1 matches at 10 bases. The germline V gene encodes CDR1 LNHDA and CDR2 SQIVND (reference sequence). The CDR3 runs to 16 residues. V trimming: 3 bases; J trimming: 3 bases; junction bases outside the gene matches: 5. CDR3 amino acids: CASSMRTGGVGNTIYF. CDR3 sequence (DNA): TGTGCCAGTAGTATGCGGACAGGGGGAGTTGGAAACACCATATATTTT.

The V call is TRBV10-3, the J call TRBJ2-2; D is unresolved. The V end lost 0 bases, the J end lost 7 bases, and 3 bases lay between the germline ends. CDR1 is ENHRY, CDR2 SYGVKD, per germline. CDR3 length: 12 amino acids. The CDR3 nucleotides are TGTGCCATCAGTGAGTCTAACGGGGAGCTGTTTTTT. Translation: CAISESNGELFF.

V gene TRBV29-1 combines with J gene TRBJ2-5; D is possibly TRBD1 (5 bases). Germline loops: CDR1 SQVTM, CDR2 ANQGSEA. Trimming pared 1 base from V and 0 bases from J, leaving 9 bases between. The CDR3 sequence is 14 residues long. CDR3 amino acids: CSVEGGRNQETQYF. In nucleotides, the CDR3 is TGCAGCGTTGAAGGGGGCAGGAACCAAGAGACCCAGTACTTC.

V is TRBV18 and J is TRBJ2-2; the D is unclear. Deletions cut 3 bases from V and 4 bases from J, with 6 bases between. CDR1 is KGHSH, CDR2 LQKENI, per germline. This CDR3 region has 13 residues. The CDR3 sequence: CASSPPVTGELFF. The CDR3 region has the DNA TGTGCCAGCTCACCCCCAGTCACCGGGGAGCTGTTTTTT.

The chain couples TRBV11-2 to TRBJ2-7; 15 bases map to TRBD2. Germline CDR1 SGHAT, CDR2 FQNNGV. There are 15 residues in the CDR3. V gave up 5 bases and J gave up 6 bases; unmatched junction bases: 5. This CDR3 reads CASSQAGLAGGEQYF. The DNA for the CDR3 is TGTGCCAGCAGCCAAGCGGGACTAGCGGGAGGCGAGCAGTACTTC.

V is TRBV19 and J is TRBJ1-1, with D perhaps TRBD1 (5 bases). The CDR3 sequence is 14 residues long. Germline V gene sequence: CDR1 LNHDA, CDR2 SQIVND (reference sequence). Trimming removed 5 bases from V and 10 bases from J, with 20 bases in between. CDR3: CASSGPRGILGAFF. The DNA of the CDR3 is TGTGCCAGTAGTGGCCCCCGGGGGATTCTTGGAGCTTTCTTT.

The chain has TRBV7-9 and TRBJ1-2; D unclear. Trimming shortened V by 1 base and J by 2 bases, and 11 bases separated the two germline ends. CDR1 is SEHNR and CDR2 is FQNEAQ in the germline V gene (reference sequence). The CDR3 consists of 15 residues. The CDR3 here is CASSLGQNPNYGYTF. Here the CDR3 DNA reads TGTGCCAGCAGCTTAGGCCAGAACCCGAACTATGGCTACACCTTC.

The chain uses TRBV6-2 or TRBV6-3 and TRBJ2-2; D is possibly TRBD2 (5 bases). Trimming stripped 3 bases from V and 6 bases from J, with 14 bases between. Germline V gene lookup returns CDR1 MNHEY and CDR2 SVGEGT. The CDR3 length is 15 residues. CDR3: CASSYRWESAGELFF. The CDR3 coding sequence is TGTGCCAGCAGTTATAGGTGGGAGAGCGCCGGGGAGCTGTTTTTT.

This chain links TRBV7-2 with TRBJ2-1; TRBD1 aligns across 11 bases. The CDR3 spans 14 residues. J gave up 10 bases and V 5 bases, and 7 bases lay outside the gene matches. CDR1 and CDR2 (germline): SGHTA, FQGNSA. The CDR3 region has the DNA TGTGCCAGCAGCCACAAGGGACAGGGGGGGGAGCAGTTCTTC. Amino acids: CASSHKGQGGEQFF.

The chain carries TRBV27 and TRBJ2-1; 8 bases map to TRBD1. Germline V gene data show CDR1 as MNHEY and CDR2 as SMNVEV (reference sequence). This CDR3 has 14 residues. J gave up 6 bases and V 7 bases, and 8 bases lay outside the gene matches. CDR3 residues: CASTLHQGANEQFF. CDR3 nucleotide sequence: TGTGCCAGCACCCTCCACCAGGGGGCCAATGAGCAGTTCTTC.